What follows are 3 T cell receptor beta chains derived from one specimen sequenced in a study of identical twins. TCRdb reprocessed the 5' RACE reads via MiXCR and lists one record per CDR3 protein. The sample holds about 260,000 distinct CDR3 sequences, roughly 7% seen once. The sample was also reused in another study, on yellow fever vaccine responses in identical twins.

The sequenced sample was memory (CD45RO+) T cells sorted from blood. The receptor set was obtained from a woman younger than 35 in good health.

CDR3 in DNA: TGTGCCAGCATCGCCCGGGGGGGAGAGACCCAGTACTTC. It specifies CASIARGGETQYF. This chain uses TRBV6-1 with TRBJ2-5; 8 nucleotides line up with TRBD2. The CDR3 sequence is 13 residues long. Germline CDR1 is MNHNS and CDR2 is SASEGT. V trimming: 7 bases; J trimming: 4 bases; junction bases outside the gene matches: 5.

This sequence joins TRBV5-5 and TRBJ1-4; maybe TRBD1 (6 bases). V dropped 5 bases and J dropped 3 bases, with 11 bases sitting between them. Germline V CDR1 and CDR2: SGHKS, YYEKEE (reference sequence). The CDR3 consists of 14 residues. CDR3 residues: CASRNTGPNEKLFF. The CDR3, as DNA: TGTGCCAGCAGGAATACAGGGCCTAATGAAAAACTGTTTTTT.

This clonotype occurred many times. The chain employs TRBV6-5 and TRBJ2-3; a weak D match, TRBD2 (6 bases). Germline lookup yields CDR1 MNHEY and CDR2 SVGAGI. Trimming pared 4 bases from V and 4 bases from J, leaving 15 bases between. This CDR3 contains 15 residues. For the CDR3, the DNA is TGTGCCAGCAGTTCCCGGGGGTGGGATGCAGATACGCAGTATTTT. Its protein product is CASSSRGWDADTQYF.